The 21 T cell receptor beta chains reported below all come from one sample, sequenced in a study of T-cell reconstitution after alpha-beta-depleted transplantation in children. Using unique molecular identifiers, the investigators prepared the TCRbeta library. A single record per CDR3 protein comes from TCRdb applying MiXCR to the PCR reads. Among 260,000 or so distinct CDR3 sequences listed, about 12% were seen once. Material: PBMCs from the stem cell graft donor, obtained from the stem cell graft. Receptors originate from a human donor who donated a stem cell graft to a child with acute lymphoblastic leukemia.

This sequence joins TRBV29-1 and TRBJ1-1; D call uncertain. Germline V lookup: CDR1 SQVTM, CDR2 ANQGSEA. The CDR3 spans 14 residues. V shed 4 bases and J shed 1 base, with 13 bases lying between them. The CDR3 sequence: CSVAGREWNTEAFF. CDR3 in DNA: TGCAGCGTTGCCGGGAGGGAGTGGAACACTGAAGCTTTCTTT.

This clonotype was seen ten or more times. The chain joins TRBV10-3 to TRBJ2-1, with 8 bases fitting TRBD2. This CDR3 has 17 amino acids. Germline trimming cut 3 bases from V and 3 bases from J; bases unmatched to any gene: 10. The germline CDR1 and CDR2 sequences are ENHRY and SYGVKD. The CDR3 DNA follows: TGTGCCATCAGTGACCCGACAATAGCGGGACTCTACAATGAGCAGTTCTTC. Translation gives CAISDPTIAGLYNEQFF.

Ten or more counts support this clonotype. The gene calls are TRBV6-1 and TRBJ1-1; 7 nucleotides line up with TRBD1. Germline CDR1 MNHNS, CDR2 SASEGT. After removal of 7 bases from V and 4 bases from J, the junction contained 9 bases not matched to a gene. The CDR3 length is 14 residues. The DNA for the CDR3 is TGTGCCAGCACTATGACAGGGAGGGGCACTGAAGCTTTCTTT. This gives the protein CASTMTGRGTEAFF.

The chain joins TRBV29-1 to TRBJ2-1, with TRBD1 identical over 7 bases. This CDR3 has 15 amino acids. Losses at the gene ends were 0 bases for V and 1 base for J; bases not matched to a gene: 3. Germline loops: CDR1 SQVTM, CDR2 ANQGSEA. For the CDR3, the DNA is TGCAGCGTTGAAGATCCGGGACAGTCCTACAATGAGCAGTTCTTC. Residues: CSVEDPGQSYNEQFF.

This clonotype was recorded many times. The chain is built from TRBV14 and TRBJ2-7, with D possibly TRBD1 on 6 matching bases. V dropped 5 bases and J dropped 7 bases, with 15 bases sitting between them. This CDR3 is 13 amino acids long. Germline values: CDR1 SGHDN, CDR2 FVKESK. The CDR3 reads CASSLRTVEEQYF. The CDR3 bases are TGTGCCAGCAGCTTAAGGACAGTGGAAGAGCAGTACTTC.

This clonotype was detected ten times or more. DNA of the CDR3: TGCAGCGTTAGACCGGGATCGGGTGAGCAGTACTTC. Translation: CSVRPGSGEQYF. This chain uses TRBV29-1 with TRBJ2-7, with D tentatively TRBD2 (5 bases). The CDR3 has 12 residues. Germline CDR1 and CDR2: SQVTM and ANQGSEA. Trimming took 5 bases from V and 7 from J, leaving 15 bases between them.

This clonotype appeared many times. This rearrangement joins TRBV6-5 to TRBJ1-3; D gene unclear. V lost 4 bases and J lost 0, with 16 bases in between. The germline V gene has CDR1 MNHEY and CDR2 SVGAGI. The CDR3 totals 17 residues. Written as DNA, the CDR3 is TGTGCCAGCAGTTCGGACGGGCCTCAAATCTCTGGAAACACCATATATTTT. Encoded protein: CASSSDGPQISGNTIYF.

This clonotype was recorded many times. The genes are TRBV7-9 and TRBJ1-4; tentatively, D is TRBD1 (5 bases). CDR3 size: 15 residues. CDR1 is SEHNR, CDR2 FQNEAQ, per germline (reference sequence). V lost 1 base, J lost 5 bases, and 11 bases lay in between. The CDR3 nucleotides are TGTGCCAGCAGCTTAGGGGGCTTAGGAAATGAAAAACTGTTTTTT. As protein: CASSLGGLGNEKLFF.

This clonotype was seen at least ten times. The chain carries TRBV20-1 and TRBJ2-5; 9 bases match TRBD2. The germline CDR1 and CDR2 sequences are DFQATT and SNEGSKA (reference sequence). The J segment lost 5 bases and the V segment lost 0 bases, leaving 10 bases of the junction unmatched. CDR3 length equals 16 residues. CDR3 DNA sequence: TGCAGTGCTAGAGATGGTGGTAGCGGGAGTTATGAGACCCAGTACTTC. Its protein is CSARDGGSGSYETQYF.

This clonotype was recorded many times. The J gene is TRBJ1-6, the V gene TRBV20-1; D not certain. This CDR3 is built from 14 residues. The V gene lost 4 bases and the J gene lost 6 bases, with 13 bases spanning the gap. CDR1 is DFQATT, CDR2 SNEGSKA, per germline (reference sequence). CDR3 loop: CSAIPRWSNSPLHF. The DNA of the CDR3 is TGCAGTGCTATCCCTAGATGGAGTAATTCACCCCTCCACTTT.

This clonotype was seen ten or more times. The chain carries TRBV29-1 and TRBJ2-3, with TRBD2 matching 10 bases. CDR3 size: 16 residues. With V trimmed by 4 bases and J by 0 bases, 7 bases remained unmatched. Germline V lookup: CDR1 SQVTM, CDR2 ANQGSEA. CDR3 residues: CSVVAGGLVSTDTQYF. DNA for the CDR3: TGCAGCGTTGTAGCGGGGGGCCTAGTAAGCACAGATACGCAGTATTTT.

The J gene is TRBJ1-1, the V gene TRBV4-3, with unresolved D. Trimming removed 1 base from V and 4 bases from J, with 10 bases in between. The length of the CDR3 is 14 residues. Germline loops: CDR1 LGHNA, CDR2 YSLEER. The CDR3 region is CASSQVNSGTEAFF. The CDR3 nucleotides are TGCGCCAGCAGCCAAGTCAACAGCGGCACTGAAGCTTTCTTT.

This clonotype was counted many times. V gene TRBV12-3 or TRBV12-4 combines with J gene TRBJ1-5, with 7 bases lining up with TRBD1. The CDR3 consists of 13 residues. V lost 8 bases and J lost 7; bases outside the gene matches: 8. CDR3 in DNA: TGTGCCAGCGGGAAACAGGGGCACCAGCCCCAGCATTTT. This translates into CASGKQGHQPQHF.

This clonotype was found once. One junction end does not reproduce the germline sequence, and a read error may be involved. The gene calls are TRBV27 and TRBJ1-5; maybe TRBD1 (5 bases). Germline assignment: CDR1 MNHEY and CDR2 SMNVEV (reference sequence). The CDR3 extends over 14 amino acids. In DNA, the CDR3 is TGTGCCAGCAGGCCGCGACAGAGGAATCAGCCCCAGCATTTC. Protein sequence: CASRPRQRNQPQHF.

The chain employs TRBV19 and TRBJ1-1; D ambiguous. The germline gives CDR1 LNHDA, CDR2 SQIVND (reference sequence). Trimming left V 1 base short and J 0 bases short, with 6 bases between. The CDR3 runs to 14 residues. In DNA form, the CDR3 reads TGTGCCAGTAGTATAGTTGGAGTGAACACTGAAGCTTTCTTT. It is translated as CASSIVGVNTEAFF.

The V call is TRBV7-9, the J call TRBJ2-7, with 9 bases identical to TRBD1. V trimming: 6 bases; J trimming: 6 bases; junction bases outside the gene matches: 12. The CDR3 totals 15 residues. Per germline, CDR1 SEHNR and CDR2 FQNEAQ (reference sequence). CDR3 residues: CASSYSTGTGPEQYF. CDR3 in DNA: TGTGCCAGCAGTTACTCCACCGGGACAGGGCCCGAGCAGTACTTC.

Ten or more counts support this clonotype. The chain is built from TRBV29-1 and TRBJ1-1, with 7 bases aligning to TRBD1. The V gene's germline CDR1 is SQVTM and CDR2 ANQGSEA. The V and J ends lost 4 bases and 0 bases, in that order; junction bases with no gene match: 5. CDR3 length equals 14 residues. CDR3: CSVVPTGVNTEAFF. In DNA form, the CDR3 reads TGCAGCGTTGTACCAACAGGGGTGAACACTGAAGCTTTCTTT.

This clonotype has a count of ten or more. The chain joins TRBV4-1 to TRBJ2-5; D is uncertain. Per the germline V gene, CDR1 is MGHRA and CDR2 is YSYEKL. Trimming cost V 0 bases and J 5 bases, with 7 bases left between them. The CDR3 spans 13 residues. The CDR3 here is CASSQEELETQYF. DNA of the CDR3: TGCGCCAGCAGCCAAGAAGAGCTGGAGACCCAGTACTTC.

This clonotype was counted at least ten times. The rearrangement links TRBV5-1 to TRBJ2-1; 12 bases are shared with TRBD2. The V gene end was trimmed by 6 bases and the J gene end by 0 bases; junction bases not matched to a gene: 10. This CDR3 spans 18 amino acids. Germline CDR1 is SGHRS and CDR2 is YFSETQ. In DNA, the CDR3 is TGCGCCAGCAAAACCGGGACTAGCGGGTTCGACTCCTACAATGAGCAGTTCTTC. The encoded protein is CASKTGTSGFDSYNEQFF.

This clonotype was seen ten or more times. The chain uses TRBV7-2 and TRBJ2-2; D is ambiguous. This CDR3 spans 15 amino acids. Trimming stripped 4 bases from V and 6 bases from J, with 15 bases between. Per the germline V gene, CDR1 is SGHTA and CDR2 is FQGNSA. CDR3 nucleotide sequence: TGTGCCAGCAGCTCGTATACCTCGGCCCCCGGGGAGCTGTTTTTT. It is translated as CASSSYTSAPGELFF.

The table lists this clonotype with many counts. The chain is built from TRBV20-1 and TRBJ1-5; no definite D call. The CDR3 loop spans 15 amino acids. CDR1 is DFQATT, CDR2 SNEGSKA, per germline (reference sequence). V gave up 6 bases and J gave up 4 bases, with 19 bases separating them. The CDR3 loop is CSALAGSGYNQPQHF. The CDR3 nucleotides are TGCAGTGCCCTGGCGGGATCAGGTTATAATCAGCCCCAGCATTTT.